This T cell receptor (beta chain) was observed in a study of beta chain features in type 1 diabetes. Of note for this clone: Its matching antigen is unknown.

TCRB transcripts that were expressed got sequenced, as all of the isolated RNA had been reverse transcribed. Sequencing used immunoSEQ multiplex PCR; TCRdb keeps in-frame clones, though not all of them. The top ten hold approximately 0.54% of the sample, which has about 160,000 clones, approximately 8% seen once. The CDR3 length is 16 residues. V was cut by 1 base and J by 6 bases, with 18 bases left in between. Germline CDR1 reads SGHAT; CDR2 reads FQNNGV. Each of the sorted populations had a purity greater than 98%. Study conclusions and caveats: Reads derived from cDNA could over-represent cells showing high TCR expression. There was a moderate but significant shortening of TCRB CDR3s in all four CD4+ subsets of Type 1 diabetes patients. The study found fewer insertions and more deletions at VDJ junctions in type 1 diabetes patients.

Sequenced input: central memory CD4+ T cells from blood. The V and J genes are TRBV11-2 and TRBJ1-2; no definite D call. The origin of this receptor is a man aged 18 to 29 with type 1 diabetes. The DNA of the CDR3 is TGTGCCAGCAGCTTAGTGAGTGTTGGCAAGGGAGATGGCTACACCTTC. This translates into CASSLVSVGKGDGYTF. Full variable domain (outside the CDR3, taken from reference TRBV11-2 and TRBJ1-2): EAGVAQSPRYKIIEKRQSVAFWCNPISGHATLYWYQQILGQGPKLLIQFQNNGVVDDSQLPKDRFSAERLKGVDSTLKIQPAKLEDSAVYLCASSLVSVGKGDGYTFGSGTRLTVV.